This entry lists 13 T cell receptor beta chains sequenced from one sample in a study of OX40 agonist ivuxolimab in advanced cancers. The repertoire was sequenced with immunoSEQ multiplex PCR; TCRdb's copy has only in-frame clones and lacks some. The sample lists fewer than 85,000 clones, less than 85% occurring once. The specimen comprised CD4+ or CD8+ T cells sorted from blood, sampled in a trial of the OX40 agonist ivuxolimab. These receptors all come from an adult with an advanced solid tumor such as melanoma, head and neck, liver or kidney cancer.

The rearrangement uses TRBV2 and TRBJ2-2; the D gene is possibly TRBD1 (5 bases). Germline lookup yields CDR1 SNHLY and CDR2 FYNNEI. There are 13 residues in the CDR3. The ends were cut back, 5 bases at V and 5 bases at J, with 9 bases in the middle. The CDR3 reads CASSPRVTGELFF. The CDR3 DNA is TGTGCCAGCAGTCCCAGGGTTACCGGGGAGCTGTTTTTT.

The genes are TRBV10-3 and TRBJ2-3; 13 bases agree with TRBD2. Germline V gene data show CDR1 as ENHRY and CDR2 as SYGVKD. After removal of 3 bases from V and 5 bases from J, the junction contained 2 bases not matched to a gene. This CDR3 has 15 amino acids. The CDR3 region has the DNA TGTGCCATCAGTGAACTAGCGGGGGGGCAAGATACGCAGTATTTT. This gives the protein CAISELAGGQDTQYF.

This chain uses TRBV6-1 with TRBJ1-1; TRBD1 aligns across 9 bases. The CDR3 is 13 amino acids. The J segment lost 4 bases and the V segment lost 7 bases, leaving 4 bases of the junction unmatched. Germline CDR1 and CDR2: MNHNS and SASEGT. DNA of the CDR3: TGTGCCAGCACTAGGGACAGGGTCACTGAAGCTTTCTTT. This gives the protein CASTRDRVTEAFF.

The J gene is TRBJ1-2, the V gene TRBV30, with D unresolved. Germline CDR1 GTSNPN, CDR2 SVGIG (reference sequence). Trimming pared 0 bases from V and 13 bases from J, leaving 12 bases between. The CDR3 spans 11 residues. The CDR3 DNA reads TGTGCCTGGAGTGTGCAGGCCGTCCGCACCTTC. Protein sequence: CAWSVQAVRTF.

This clone came up once. The rearrangement links TRBV10-3 to TRBJ2-5; TRBD2 matches 12 bases. Germline V CDR1 and CDR2: ENHRY, SYGVKD. The CDR3 sequence is 18 residues long. V was clipped by 10 bases and J by 5 bases; unmatched bases: 20. CDR3 sequence reads: CATQPSGGVTQGGETQYF. CDR3 bases: TGTGCCACCCAACCTAGCGGGGGGGTGACACAGGGTGGGGAGACCCAGTACTTC.

The DNA of the CDR3 is TGTGCCAGCAGCGGGGGGGCCGCGAACACCGGGGAGCTGTTTTTT. Encoded protein: CASSGGAANTGELFF. The chain has TRBV9 and TRBJ2-2; D might be TRBD1 or TRBD2, each matching 6 bases. Germline V gene sequence: CDR1 SGDLS, CDR2 YYNGEE. The ends were cut back, 3 bases at V and 0 bases at J, with 9 bases in the middle. This CDR3 has 15 amino acids.

This clone has a single count. The chain employs TRBV30 and TRBJ2-6; D is unresolved. The CDR3 is 15 amino acids. Germline V gene lookup returns CDR1 GTSNPN and CDR2 SVGIG (reference sequence). The V end was cut by 1 base, the J end by 2 bases, with 9 bases between. The CDR3 loop reads CAWSGYSTGANVLTF. The CDR3, as DNA: TGTGCCTGGAGTGGTTACAGCACTGGGGCCAACGTCCTGACTTTC.

The rearrangement uses TRBV5-1 and TRBJ2-2; the D call may be TRBD1 or TRBD2 (5 bases each). V lost 4 bases to trimming and J lost 2 bases, with 15 bases between them. Looked up from germline, CDR1 is SGHRS and CDR2 is YFSETQ. The CDR3 covers 16 residues. The CDR3 nucleotides read TGCGCCAGCAGCAACCGGGGCGGCAGTAACACCGGGGAGCTGTTTTTT. Residues: CASSNRGGSNTGELFF.

The chain links TRBV19 to TRBJ2-1, with TRBD1 matching over 8 bases. The CDR3 is 16 residues long. V lost 4 bases and J lost 5; bases outside the gene matches: 10. Germline V CDR1 and CDR2: LNHDA, SQIVND (reference sequence). This CDR3 reads CASSTGQGLIHNEQFF. The DNA of the CDR3 is TGTGCCAGTAGTACCGGACAGGGATTAATCCACAATGAGCAGTTCTTC.

The rearrangement joins TRBV4-2 to TRBJ1-2; D is possibly TRBD1 (6 bases). CDR1 and CDR2 from the germline V gene are LGHNA and YNFKEQ. This CDR3 contains 19 residues. V was shortened by 0 bases and J by 6 bases, with 26 bases between the two germline ends. CDR3 in DNA: TGTGCCAGCAGCCAAGATAGCAGGGCCCGAGGGGGACTAAAGGATGGCTACACCTTC. Its translation is CASSQDSRARGGLKDGYTF.

The chain carries TRBV6-5 and TRBJ2-2, with TRBD1 matching over 7 bases. Germline trimming cut 2 bases from V and 0 bases from J; bases unmatched to any gene: 0. CDR1 is MNHEY, CDR2 SVGAGI, per germline. There are 15 residues in the CDR3. CDR3 residues: CASSYGTANTGELFF. The CDR3 DNA is TGTGCCAGCAGTTACGGGACAGCGAACACCGGGGAGCTGTTTTTT.

The V gene is TRBV7-3, the J gene TRBJ2-2; no firm D call. Germline CDR1 reads SGHTA; CDR2 reads FQGTGA. The V end lost 4 bases, the J end lost 2 bases, and 5 bases lay between the germline ends. There are 13 residues in the CDR3. The CDR3 nucleotides are TGTGCCAGCAGCTCTCTTAACACCGGGGAGCTGTTTTTT. It yields the protein CASSSLNTGELFF.

In DNA, the CDR3 is TGCAGCGGGAGGACAGGGTCAATTGAGACCCAGTACTTC. Translation: CSGRTGSIETQYF. This chain links TRBV29-1 with TRBJ2-5, with 8 bases that match TRBD1. The CDR3 consists of 13 residues. V gave up 7 bases and J gave up 5 bases; unmatched junction bases: 9. CDR1 and CDR2 from the germline V gene are SQVTM and ANQGSEA. Filled out from reference TRBV29-1 and TRBJ2-5, the complete variable domain reads SAVISQKPSRDICQRGTSLTIQCQVDSQVTMMFWYRQQPGQSLTLIATANQGSEATYESGFVIDKFPISRPNLTFSTLTVSNMSPEDSSIYLCSGRTGSIETQYFGPGTRLLVL.